This TCR beta chain comes out of a study of blood T cell repertoires in COVID-19. Assay: immunoSEQ multiplex PCR; the TCRdb copy retains only in-frame clones and omits some. This table holds more than 95,000 clones, 85% to 90% found once. Germline V gene lookup returns CDR1 MGHRA and CDR2 YSYEKL. V lost 0 bases, J lost 7 bases, and 9 bases lay in between. The CDR3 is 13 amino acids. Input material: peripheral blood. The V gene is TRBV4-1, the J gene TRBJ1-1; TRBD1 might be the D (5 bases). The sequence came from a man aged 50 to 60 with acute or convalescent COVID-19. The DNA of the CDR3 is TGCGCCAGCAGCCAAGACGCAGGGATTGAAGCTTTCTTT. Translating gives CASSQDAGIEAFF.